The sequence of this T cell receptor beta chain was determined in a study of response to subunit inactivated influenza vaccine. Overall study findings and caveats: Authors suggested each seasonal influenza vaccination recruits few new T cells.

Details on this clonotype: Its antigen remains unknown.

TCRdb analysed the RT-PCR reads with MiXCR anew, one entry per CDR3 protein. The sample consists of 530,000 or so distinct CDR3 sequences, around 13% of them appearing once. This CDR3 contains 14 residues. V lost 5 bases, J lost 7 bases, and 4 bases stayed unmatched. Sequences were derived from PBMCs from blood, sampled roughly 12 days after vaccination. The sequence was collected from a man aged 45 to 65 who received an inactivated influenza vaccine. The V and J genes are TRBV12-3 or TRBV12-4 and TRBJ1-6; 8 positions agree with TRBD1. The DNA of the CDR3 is TGTGCCAGCAGTCGACAGGGGATGAATTCACCCCTCCACTTT. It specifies CASSRQGMNSPLHF.